This T cell receptor (beta chain) is from a study of response to subunit inactivated influenza vaccine. TCRdb recomputed calls from the RT-PCR reads with MiXCR, one row per CDR3 protein. The table includes approximately 500,000 distinct CDR3 sequences, approximately 13% detected once. In this sample, this clonotype turned up many times. The sequenced sample was PBMCs from blood, obtained roughly 6 weeks after vaccination. The TCR originated in a man aged 50 to 60 who received an inactivated influenza vaccine.

This chain's CDR3 is CASSLGGTANSPLHF. Written as DNA, the CDR3 is TGTGCCAGCAGCTTAGGCGGGACCGCTAATTCACCCCTCCACTTT. The chain combines TRBV7-3 with TRBJ1-6, with D perhaps matching TRBD1 (5 bases). Trimming pared 2 bases from V and 6 bases from J, leaving 11 bases between. Germline V gene sequence: CDR1 SGHTA, CDR2 FQGTGA. CDR3 length: 15 amino acids.